These 22 T cell receptor beta chains share one sample of origin, sequenced in a study of CD8+ T cells in alopecia areata. Reverse transcribed after extraction, RNA yielded cDNA as the sequencing template. Clones were read by immunoSEQ multiplex PCR, and TCRdb kept only the in-frame ones, dropping some. The sample holds fewer than 150,000 clones, approximately 52% seen once. Stated treatment: oral pan-JAK inhibitor, 5-10 mg twice daily. The sample in question was CD8+ T cells sorted from blood, obtained at week 4, from a patient treated with tofacitinib. The receptor source for this set is a human donor with alopecia areata.

Concerning this clone itself: Other DNA sequences within the sample encode an identical CDR3. V is TRBV7-9 and J is TRBJ2-7; D unclear. CDR1 is SEHNR and CDR2 is FQNEAQ in the germline V gene (reference sequence). The CDR3 is 11 amino acids. Trimming left V 6 bases short and J 3 bases short, with 6 bases between. The CDR3 sequence: CASSPDYEQYF. CDR3 coding DNA: TGTGCCAGCAGTCCGGACTACGAGCAGTACTTC.

CDR3 coding DNA: TGCAGTGCTAGAGAGCACTACGAGCAGTACTTC. Protein: CSAREHYEQYF. V and J are TRBV20-1 and TRBJ2-7; D gene uncertain. V lost 0 bases to trimming and J lost 3 bases, with 3 bases between them. This CDR3 comprises 11 residues. Germline values: CDR1 DFQATT, CDR2 SNEGSKA (reference sequence).

The chain employs TRBV30 and TRBJ2-2, with D maybe TRBD1 (5 bases). V lost 3 bases and J lost 4, with 9 bases in between. This CDR3 has 13 residues. CDR1 and CDR2 from the germline V gene are GTSNPN and SVGIG (reference sequence). Here the CDR3 reads CAWSTGGTGELFF. CDR3 coding DNA: TGTGCCTGGAGCACAGGTGGCACCGGGGAGCTGTTTTTT.

The V call is TRBV7-9, the J call TRBJ2-7; possible D gene TRBD1, 7 bases. Germline loops: CDR1 SEHNR, CDR2 FQNEAQ (reference sequence). V lost 7 bases and J 3 bases, leaving 19 bases between the germline ends. The length of the CDR3 is 15 residues. This CDR3 reads CASKVQGGKNYEQYF. The DNA for the CDR3 is TGTGCCAGCAAGGTCCAGGGGGGAAAAAACTACGAGCAGTACTTC.

This sequence joins TRBV6-6 and TRBJ1-4; tentative D call: TRBD1 (5 bases). The germline V gene encodes CDR1 MNHNY and CDR2 SVGAGI (reference sequence). The V gene lost 2 bases and the J gene lost 0 bases, with 10 bases spanning the gap. This CDR3 is built from 16 residues. CDR3 DNA sequence: TGTGCCAGCAGTTACCCGGGACCGTCAACTAATGAAAAACTGTTTTTT. Its translation: CASSYPGPSTNEKLFF.

Remarks on this clone: The same CDR3 arises from other DNA sequences in this sample as well. The chain joins TRBV27 to TRBJ1-2; no definite D call. The CDR3 loop spans 12 amino acids. Trimming removed 4 bases from V and 5 bases from J, with 8 bases in between. The V gene's germline CDR1 is MNHEY and CDR2 SMNVEV (reference sequence). CDR3 DNA sequence: TGTGCCAGCAGTTCAACGGGGTATGGCTACACCTTC. It encodes CASSSTGYGYTF.

The gene calls are TRBV27 and TRBJ2-5; D gene unclear. Germline V gives CDR1 MNHEY, CDR2 SMNVEV (reference sequence). The CDR3 is 14 residues long. The V end was cut by 7 bases, the J end by 0 bases, with 12 bases between. In nucleotides, the CDR3 is TGTGCCAGCAAGATCCGAACCAACCAAGAGACCCAGTACTTC. Translating it yields CASKIRTNQETQYF.

The rearrangement links TRBV13 to TRBJ2-5; D might be TRBD2 (6 bases). CDR3 length: 16 residues. Deletions cut 5 bases from V and 1 base from J, with 17 bases between. Germline V gene data show CDR1 as PRHDT and CDR2 as FYEKMQ (reference sequence). The CDR3 DNA reads TGTGCCAGCAGCCCAAACACACCCGGGAGCCAAGAGACCCAGTACTTC. Protein sequence: CASSPNTPGSQETQYF.

This clone was counted between two and nine times. V gene TRBV29-1 combines with J gene TRBJ1-2; D might be TRBD1 (6 bases). The CDR3 consists of 15 residues. V lost 3 bases and J 0 bases, leaving 14 bases between the germline ends. Germline lookup yields CDR1 SQVTM and CDR2 ANQGSEA. The CDR3 protein is CSVEGHSQANYGYTF. Written as DNA, the CDR3 is TGCAGCGTTGAGGGACACTCGCAAGCTAACTATGGCTACACCTTC.

This clone has more than one count but fewer than ten. The genes are TRBV29-1 and TRBJ2-7; 10 nucleotides agree with TRBD1. The CDR3 covers 15 residues. Germline trimming cut 2 bases from V and 1 base from J; bases unmatched to any gene: 5. The germline V gene encodes CDR1 SQVTM and CDR2 ANQGSEA. This chain's CDR3 is CSVEYRQGASYEQYF. The CDR3 DNA sequence: TGCAGCGTTGAATATAGACAGGGGGCATCCTACGAGCAGTACTTC.

V and J are TRBV30 and TRBJ2-3, with 14 positions matching TRBD2. The J segment lost 5 bases and the V segment lost 0 bases, leaving 1 base of the junction unmatched. The V gene's germline CDR1 is GTSNPN and CDR2 SVGIG (reference sequence). CDR3 length: 15 residues. Written as DNA, the CDR3 is TGTGCCTGGAGTGTGGGACTAGCGGGGGAAGATACGCAGTATTTT. Translating it yields CAWSVGLAGEDTQYF.

About this clone itself: One junction end does not reproduce the germline sequence, and a read error may be involved. V is TRBV30 and J is TRBJ1-1; no clear D gene. CDR1 is GTSNPN, CDR2 SVGIG, per germline (reference sequence). The CDR3 spans 13 residues. DNA for the CDR3: TGCGCCTGGGCTCGGACGGCGAACACTGAAGCTTTCTTT. This codes for CAWARTANTEAFF.

This chain links TRBV5-1 with TRBJ2-7; D not certain. The germline gives CDR1 SGHRS, CDR2 YFSETQ. V lost 1 base and J 3 bases, leaving 8 bases between the germline ends. The CDR3 extends over 13 amino acids. CDR3 residues: CASSLQAHYEQYF. The CDR3, as DNA: TGCGCCAGCAGCTTGCAAGCTCACTACGAGCAGTACTTC. The entire variable domain, with the rest obtained from reference TRBV5-1 and TRBJ2-7, is as follows: KAGVTQTPRYLIKTRGQQVTLSCSPISGHRSVSWYQQTPGQGLQFLFEYFSETQRNKGNFPGRFSGRQFSNSRSEMNVSTLELGDSALYLCASSLQAHYEQYFGPGTRLTVT.

The chain recombines TRBV9 with TRBJ2-7, with 10 bases aligning to TRBD1. V lost 0 bases to trimming and J lost 3 bases; unmatched junction nucleotides: 3. CDR3 length: 15 residues. Germline lookup yields CDR1 SGDLS and CDR2 YYNGEE. The CDR3 reads CASSVDGDRGYEQYF. The DNA of the CDR3 is TGTGCCAGCAGCGTAGACGGGGACAGGGGCTACGAGCAGTACTTC.

This clone showed up just a few times. This sequence joins TRBV29-1 and TRBJ1-1; 8 positions match TRBD1. The J segment lost 3 bases and the V segment lost 6 bases, leaving 3 bases of the junction unmatched. CDR3 length equals 12 residues. The germline V gene has CDR1 SQVTM and CDR2 ANQGSEA. This CDR3 reads CSVWTGHTEAFF. Written as DNA, the CDR3 is TGCAGCGTATGGACAGGGCACACTGAAGCTTTCTTT.

The rearrangement links TRBV5-6 to TRBJ2-7, with TRBD1 matching 7 bases. V was pared by 5 bases and J by 3 bases, with 8 bases of the junction left unmatched. From germline, CDR1 is SGHDT and CDR2 YYEEEE. This CDR3 has 14 amino acids. The CDR3 sequence: CASRPIGTDYEQYF. CDR3 in DNA: TGTGCCAGCAGACCCATCGGGACAGACTACGAGCAGTACTTC. The whole variable domain, filled in from reference TRBV5-6 and TRBJ2-7, reads DAGVTQSPTHLIKTRGQQVTLRCSPKSGHDTVSWYQQALGQGPQFIFQYYEEEERQRGNFPDRFSGHQFPNYSSELNVNALLLGDSALYLCASRPIGTDYEQYFGPGTRLTVT.

This chain joins TRBV7-8 and TRBJ2-7; D is ambiguous. The CDR3 length is 12 residues. V was shortened by 5 bases and J by 3 bases, with 8 bases between the two germline ends. Germline V lookup: CDR1 SGHVS, CDR2 FQNEAQ. In nucleotides, the CDR3 is TGTGCCAGCAGCGTGGAAAACTACGAGCAGTACTTC. The encoded protein is CASSVENYEQYF.

The J gene is TRBJ2-7, the V gene TRBV9; D is uncertain. The V gene's germline CDR1 is SGDLS and CDR2 YYNGEE. Trimming pared 0 bases from V and 3 bases from J, leaving 13 bases between. This CDR3 is 15 amino acids long. The CDR3 nucleotides read TGTGCCAGCAGCGTAGACTGGACGACCAACTACGAGCAGTACTTC. This gives the protein CASSVDWTTNYEQYF.

The chain couples TRBV11-2 to TRBJ2-4; TRBD1 matches 9 bases. The germline V gene encodes CDR1 SGHAT and CDR2 FQNNGV. CDR3 length equals 13 residues. J lost 8 bases, V lost 7 bases, and 6 bases had no gene match. CDR3 DNA: TGTGCCAGCACCCAGACAGGGGGGGACATTCAGTACTTC. Residues: CASTQTGGDIQYF. Full variable domain (outside the CDR3, taken from reference TRBV11-2 and TRBJ2-4): EAGVAQSPRYKIIEKRQSVAFWCNPISGHATLYWYQQILGQGPKLLIQFQNNGVVDDSQLPKDRFSAERLKGVDSTLKIQPAKLEDSAVYLCASTQTGGDIQYFGAGTRLSVL.

This chain connects TRBV30 to TRBJ1-1; D is possibly TRBD1 (5 bases). Germline CDR1 GTSNPN, CDR2 SVGIG (reference sequence). V was trimmed by 3 bases and J by 1 base, leaving 9 bases between them. This CDR3 is 13 amino acids long. CDR3 sequence: CAWRGTGNTEAFF. CDR3 nucleotide sequence: TGTGCCTGGAGGGGGACGGGGAACACTGAAGCTTTCTTT.

This chain connects TRBV10-3 to TRBJ1-6; D is undetermined. With 10 bases removed from V and 5 bases from J, the gap between germline ends came to 12 bases. CDR1 ENHRY and CDR2 SYGVKD come from the germline V gene. The CDR3 consists of 13 residues. The CDR3 reads CATRWENNSPLHF. In DNA form, the CDR3 reads TGTGCCACCCGGTGGGAGAATAATTCACCCCTCCACTTT.

The CDR3 protein is CANNRGETQYF. Written as DNA, the CDR3 is TGTGCCAATAACAGGGGCGAGACCCAGTACTTC. The chain is built from TRBV7-8 and TRBJ2-5, with 7 positions matching TRBD1. This CDR3 region has 11 residues. Germline V gene lookup returns CDR1 SGHVS and CDR2 FQNEAQ. Trimming took 10 bases from V and 5 from J; bases not matched to a gene: 4.